Each of the 18 T cell receptor beta chains below was sequenced from the same sample in a study of blood T cell repertoires in COVID-19. Sequencing was performed with immunoSEQ multiplex PCR; in TCRdb, only in-frame clones are kept and a portion is missing. The top ten hold 6.7% of the sample, which has almost 90,000 clones, around 91% seen once. The sequenced sample was peripheral blood. These receptors all come from a man between 18 and 29 years old with COVID-19, enrolled during active disease.

The chain has TRBV2 and TRBJ1-5; D is possibly TRBD1 (6 bases). The CDR3 runs to 14 residues. Between the trimmed V and J ends, which lost 6 bases and 1 base, there was a span of 10 bases. The germline CDR1 and CDR2 sequences are SNHLY and FYNNEI. This CDR3 reads CASRPGQSNQPQHF. The CDR3 region has the DNA TGTGCCAGCAGGCCGGGACAAAGCAATCAGCCCCAGCATTTT.

For this clone: One end of the junction is discordant with germline, which a read error may explain. The chain recombines TRBV28 with TRBJ2-7; tentatively, D is TRBD1 (6 bases). Germline lookup yields CDR1 MDHEN and CDR2 SYDVKM. The CDR3 has 13 amino acids. CDR3 bases: TGTGCCAGCAGGCCGAGGACCGTTCAGGGGATGGACTTC. Its protein is CASRPRTVQGMDF.

This clone came up once. This chain joins TRBV6-5 and TRBJ2-1; 7 bases agree with TRBD2. The germline CDR1 and CDR2 sequences are MNHEY and SVGAGI. This CDR3 is 14 amino acids long. The trim removed 8 bases at V and 10 bases at J, leaving 14 bases unmatched. CDR3 sequence (DNA): TGTGCCAGCCTCCGGGGCGGGAGTAGCCACGAGCAGTTCTTC. As protein: CASLRGGSSHEQFF.

The V gene is TRBV19, the J gene TRBJ2-2; 11 nucleotides align to TRBD2. Germline CDR1 LNHDA, CDR2 SQIVND (reference sequence). With 1 base clipped from V and 6 bases from J, the junction kept 7 bases outside the gene matches. CDR3 length equals 17 residues. The CDR3 region has the DNA TGTGCCAGTAGTATAGCTTCCCTAGCGGGAGGCGCCGGGGAGCTGTTTTTT. Translated: CASSIASLAGGAGELFF.

Remarks on this clone: The junction departs from the called germline gene at one end, perhaps through a read error. V gene TRBV7-7 combines with J gene TRBJ2-5, with D perhaps matching TRBD1 (6 bases). This CDR3 has 17 residues. The germline V gene has CDR1 SSHAT and CDR2 FNYEAQ (reference sequence). In DNA, the CDR3 is TGTGCTAGCAGCTTATTGCGCTCAGGACAGTTCGAAGAGACCCAGTACTTC. It encodes CASSLLRSGQFEETQYF. Full variable domain (outside the CDR3, taken from reference TRBV7-7 and TRBJ2-5): GAGVSQSPRYKVTKRGQDVTLRCDPISSHATLYWYQQALGQGPEFLTYFNYEAQPDKSGLPSDRFSAERPEGSISTLTIQRTEQRDSAMYRCASSLLRSGQFEETQYFGPGTRLLVL.

Here the CDR3 reads CASSVGGGSMFNEQFF. The CDR3 nucleotides read TGTGCCAGCAGCGTAGGTGGCGGGAGTATGTTCAATGAGCAGTTCTTC. This chain joins TRBV9 and TRBJ2-1; 7 bases match TRBD2. V dropped 0 bases and J dropped 6; count of bases not matched to a gene: 9. The CDR3 runs to 16 residues. Germline values: CDR1 SGDLS, CDR2 YYNGEE.

Concerning this clone itself: This specimen includes other DNA sequences encoding the same CDR3. This rearrangement joins TRBV5-1 to TRBJ2-7, with a tentative D call TRBD1 (5 bases). Germline CDR1 and CDR2: SGHRS and YFSETQ. V lost 4 bases to trimming and J lost 6 bases, with 17 bases between them. The CDR3 has 14 amino acids. CDR3 sequence reads: CASSLGLGVGEQYF. CDR3 sequence (DNA): TGCGCCAGCAGCCTCGGGCTAGGGGTAGGCGAGCAGTACTTC.

Only a few counts were recorded for this clone. The chain carries TRBV5-4 and TRBJ2-7, with 15 bases lining up with TRBD2. J gave up 3 bases and V 4 bases, and 5 bases lay outside the gene matches. In germline, CDR1 is SGHNT, CDR2 YYREEE (reference sequence). The CDR3 is 16 amino acids. This chain's CDR3 is CASSVRTSGRVYEQYF. CDR3 nucleotide sequence: TGTGCCAGCAGCGTCAGGACTAGCGGGAGGGTCTACGAGCAGTACTTC.

The chain links TRBV5-8 to TRBJ1-2, with D perhaps matching TRBD1 (5 bases). V lost 4 bases to trimming and J lost 4 bases, with 11 bases between them. The CDR3 contains 13 residues. Germline loops: CDR1 SGHTS, CDR2 YDEGEE. The CDR3 DNA sequence: TGTGCCAGCAGCCCCACGGGACTCTATGGCTACACCTTC. Translating it yields CASSPTGLYGYTF.

The gene calls are TRBV2 and TRBJ2-7, with D perhaps matching TRBD2 (5 bases). Trimming removed 0 bases at V and 0 bases at J, with 12 bases between. CDR1 and CDR2 from the germline V gene are SNHLY and FYNNEI. The CDR3 spans 16 residues. The CDR3 reads CASSEARRASSYEQYF. The CDR3 coding sequence is TGTGCCAGCAGTGAAGCGCGGCGGGCGAGCTCCTACGAGCAGTACTTC.

This clone was observed once. This sequence joins TRBV6-1 and TRBJ2-1; TRBD1 agrees at 8 bases. The CDR3 sequence is 16 residues long. Germline assignment: CDR1 MNHNS and CDR2 SASEGT. Germline trimming cut 0 bases from V and 7 bases from J; bases unmatched to any gene: 8. In nucleotides, the CDR3 is TGTGCCAGCAGTGAAGCGCTTGGACAGGGTTGGAATGAGCAGTTCTTC. It specifies CASSEALGQGWNEQFF.

The V gene is TRBV12-5, the J gene TRBJ1-2, with TRBD1 identical over 7 bases. The CDR3 consists of 15 residues. J was trimmed by 1 base and V by 1 base; bases with no gene match: 3. Germline V gene data show CDR1 as LGHNT and CDR2 as FRNRAP. CDR3 protein: CASGLGTGINYGYTF. As DNA, the CDR3 is TGTGCTAGTGGTTTGGGGACAGGAATTAACTATGGCTACACCTTC. Together with reference TRBV12-5 and TRBJ1-2, the CDR3 gives the full variable domain: DARVTQTPRHKVTEMGQEVTMRCQPILGHNTVFWYRQTMMQGLELLAYFRNRAPLDDSGMPKDRFSAEMPDATLATLKIQPSEPRDSAVYFCASGLGTGINYGYTFGSGTRLTVV.

The rearrangement uses TRBV28 and TRBJ2-3, with TRBD2 matching over 8 bases. Looked up from germline, CDR1 is MDHEN and CDR2 is SYDVKM. The CDR3 covers 17 residues. V was pared by 2 bases and J by 2 bases, with 9 bases of the junction left unmatched. CDR3 sequence: CASSLPGGAGATDTQYF. CDR3 in DNA: TGTGCCAGCAGTTTACCAGGCGGAGCGGGAGCCACAGATACGCAGTATTTT.

The rearrangement joins TRBV9 to TRBJ2-4; a weak D match, TRBD1 (7 bases). V lost 0 bases and J lost 7, with 14 bases in between. Germline CDR1 and CDR2: SGDLS and YYNGEE. The CDR3 is 15 residues long. CDR3 protein: CASSVGSAGGNIQYF. The CDR3 DNA is TGTGCCAGCAGCGTAGGGTCGGCAGGGGGGAACATTCAGTACTTC.

The V call is TRBV7-9, the J call TRBJ2-6; the D is unclear. CDR1 and CDR2 from the germline V gene are SEHNR and FQNEAQ (reference sequence). V lost 2 bases and J 0 bases, leaving 5 bases between the germline ends. There are 15 residues in the CDR3. In DNA, the CDR3 is TGTGCCAGCAGCTTACGTGTCTCTGGGGCCAACGTCCTGACTTTC. Residues: CASSLRVSGANVLTF.

The V and J genes are TRBV7-2 and TRBJ1-1; 11 bases are a match to TRBD1. Looked up from germline, CDR1 is SGHTA and CDR2 is FQGNSA. V lost 2 bases and J lost 5; bases outside the gene matches: 7. The length of the CDR3 is 16 residues. The CDR3 region is CASSLWTGGRGTEAFF. CDR3 coding DNA: TGTGCCAGCAGCTTATGGACAGGGGGCAGGGGAACTGAAGCTTTCTTT.

The V gene is TRBV11-2, the J gene TRBJ2-5, with 7 bases identical to TRBD1. The CDR3 sequence is 16 residues long. Germline CDR1 SGHAT, CDR2 FQNNGV. Trimming at V came to 0 bases and at J to 5 bases, leaving 9 bases not matched to a gene. CDR3 sequence (DNA): TGTGCCAGCAGCTTAGATTTCGCGACAGGGCGCGAGACCCAGTACTTC. Translated, it gives CASSLDFATGRETQYF. Complete variable domain (other parts from reference TRBV11-2 and TRBJ2-5): EAGVAQSPRYKIIEKRQSVAFWCNPISGHATLYWYQQILGQGPKLLIQFQNNGVVDDSQLPKDRFSAERLKGVDSTLKIQPAKLEDSAVYLCASSLDFATGRETQYFGPGTRLLVL.

The J gene is TRBJ2-7, the V gene TRBV9; 9 bases match TRBD1. The CDR3 has 16 residues. CDR1 is SGDLS and CDR2 is YYNGEE in the germline V gene. Germline trimming cut 4 bases from V and 0 bases from J; bases unmatched to any gene: 8. For the CDR3, the DNA is TGTGCCAGCAGCCCAACGGGACAGGGCAACTCCTACGAGCAGTACTTC. This sequence encodes CASSPTGQGNSYEQYF.